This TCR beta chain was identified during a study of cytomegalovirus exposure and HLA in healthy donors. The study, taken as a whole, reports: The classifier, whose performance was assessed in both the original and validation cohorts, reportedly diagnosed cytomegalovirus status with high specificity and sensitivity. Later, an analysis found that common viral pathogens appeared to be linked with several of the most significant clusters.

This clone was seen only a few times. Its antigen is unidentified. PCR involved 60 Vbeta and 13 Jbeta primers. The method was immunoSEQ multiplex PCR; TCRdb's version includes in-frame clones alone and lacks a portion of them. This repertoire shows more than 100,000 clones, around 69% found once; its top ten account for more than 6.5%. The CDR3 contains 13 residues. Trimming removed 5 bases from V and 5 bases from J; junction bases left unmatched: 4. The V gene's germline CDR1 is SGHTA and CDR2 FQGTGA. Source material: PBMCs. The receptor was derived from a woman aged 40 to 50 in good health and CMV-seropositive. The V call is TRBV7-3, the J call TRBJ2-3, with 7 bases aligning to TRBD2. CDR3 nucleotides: TGTGCCAGCAGCCTCGGGGGGTTAGATACGCAGTATTTT. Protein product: CASSLGGLDTQYF.